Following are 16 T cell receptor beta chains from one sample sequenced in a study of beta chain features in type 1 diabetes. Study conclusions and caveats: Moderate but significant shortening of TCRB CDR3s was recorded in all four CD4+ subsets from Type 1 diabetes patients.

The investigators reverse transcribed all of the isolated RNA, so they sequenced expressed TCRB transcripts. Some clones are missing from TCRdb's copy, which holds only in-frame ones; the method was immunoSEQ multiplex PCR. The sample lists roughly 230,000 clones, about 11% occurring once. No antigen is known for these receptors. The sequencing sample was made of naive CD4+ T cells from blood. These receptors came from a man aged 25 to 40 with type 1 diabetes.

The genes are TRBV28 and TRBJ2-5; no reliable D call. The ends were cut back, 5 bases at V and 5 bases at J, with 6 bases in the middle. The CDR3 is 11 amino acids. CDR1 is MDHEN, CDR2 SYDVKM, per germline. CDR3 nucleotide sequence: TGTGCCAGCAGTCCCGGGGAGACCCAGTACTTC. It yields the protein CASSPGETQYF.

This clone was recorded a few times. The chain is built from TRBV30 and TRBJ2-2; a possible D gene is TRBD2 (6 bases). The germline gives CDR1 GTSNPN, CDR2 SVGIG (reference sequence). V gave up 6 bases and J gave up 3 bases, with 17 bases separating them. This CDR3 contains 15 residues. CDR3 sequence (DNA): TGTGCCTGCTCAACCTGGGACTTCTACACCGGGGAGCTGTTTTTT. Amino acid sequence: CACSTWDFYTGELFF.

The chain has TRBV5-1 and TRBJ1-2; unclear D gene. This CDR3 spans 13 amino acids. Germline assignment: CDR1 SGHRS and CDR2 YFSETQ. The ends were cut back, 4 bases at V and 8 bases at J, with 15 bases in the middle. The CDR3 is CASSGDIPGGYTF. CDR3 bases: TGCGCCAGCAGCGGAGACATACCGGGGGGCTACACCTTC.

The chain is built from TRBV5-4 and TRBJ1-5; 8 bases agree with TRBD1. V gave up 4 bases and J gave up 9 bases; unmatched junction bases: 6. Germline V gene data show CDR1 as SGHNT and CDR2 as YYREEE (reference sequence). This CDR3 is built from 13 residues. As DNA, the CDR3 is TGTGCCAGCAGCGCAGGGGGCATAGGGCCCCAGCATTTT. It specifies CASSAGGIGPQHF.

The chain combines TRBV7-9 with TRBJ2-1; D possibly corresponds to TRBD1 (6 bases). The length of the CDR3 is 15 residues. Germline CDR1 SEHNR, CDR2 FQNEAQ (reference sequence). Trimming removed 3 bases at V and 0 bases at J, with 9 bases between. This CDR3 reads CASSFATGSYNEQFF. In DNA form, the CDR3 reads TGTGCCAGCAGCTTCGCGACAGGCTCCTACAATGAGCAGTTCTTC.

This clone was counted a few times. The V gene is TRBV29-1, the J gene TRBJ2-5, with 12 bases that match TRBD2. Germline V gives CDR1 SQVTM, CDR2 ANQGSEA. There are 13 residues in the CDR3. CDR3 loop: CGGVTSGGETQYF. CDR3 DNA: TGCGGGGGGGTGACTAGCGGGGGCGAGACCCAGTACTTC.

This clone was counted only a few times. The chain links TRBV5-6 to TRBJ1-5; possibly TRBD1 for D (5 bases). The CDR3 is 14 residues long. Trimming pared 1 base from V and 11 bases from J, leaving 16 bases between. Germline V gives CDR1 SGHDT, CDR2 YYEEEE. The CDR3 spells CASSLRGRGGAQHF. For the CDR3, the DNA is TGTGCCAGCAGCTTGAGGGGTCGCGGGGGAGCCCAGCATTTT.

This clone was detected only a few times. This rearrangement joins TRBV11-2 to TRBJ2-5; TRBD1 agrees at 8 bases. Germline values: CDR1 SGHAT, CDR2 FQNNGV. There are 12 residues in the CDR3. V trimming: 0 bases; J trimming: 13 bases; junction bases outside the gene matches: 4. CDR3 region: CASSLDRDRGYF. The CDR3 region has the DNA TGTGCCAGCAGCTTAGATCGTGACAGGGGGTACTTC.

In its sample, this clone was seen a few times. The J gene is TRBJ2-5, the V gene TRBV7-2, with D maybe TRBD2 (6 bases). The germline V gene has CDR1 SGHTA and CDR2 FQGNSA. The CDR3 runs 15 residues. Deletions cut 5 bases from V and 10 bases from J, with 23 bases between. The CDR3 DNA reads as TGTGCCAGCAGCCGAAACGGGGGACCTAACAATGGCCAGTACTTC. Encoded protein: CASSRNGGPNNGQYF.

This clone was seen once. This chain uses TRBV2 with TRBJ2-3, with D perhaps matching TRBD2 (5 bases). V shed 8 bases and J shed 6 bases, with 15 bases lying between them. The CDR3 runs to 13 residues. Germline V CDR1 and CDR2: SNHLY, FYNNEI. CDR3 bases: TGTGCCAGCCGCGGGCTTCCGCAGGATACGCAGTATTTT. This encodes CASRGLPQDTQYF.

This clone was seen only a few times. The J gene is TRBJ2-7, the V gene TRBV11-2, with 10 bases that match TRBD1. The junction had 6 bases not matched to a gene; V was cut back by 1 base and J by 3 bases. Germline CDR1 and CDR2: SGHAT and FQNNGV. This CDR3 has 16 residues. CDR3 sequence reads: CASSLAGRTGGYEQYF. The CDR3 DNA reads TGTGCCAGCAGCTTAGCGGGTAGGACAGGGGGCTACGAGCAGTACTTC.

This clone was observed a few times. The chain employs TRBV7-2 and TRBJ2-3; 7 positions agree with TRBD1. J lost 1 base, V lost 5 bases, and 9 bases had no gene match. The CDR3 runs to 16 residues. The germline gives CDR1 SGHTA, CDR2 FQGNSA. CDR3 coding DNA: TGTGCCAGCAGCCGTGCAGGGGGTGGGGGCACAGATACGCAGTATTTT. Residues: CASSRAGGGGTDTQYF.

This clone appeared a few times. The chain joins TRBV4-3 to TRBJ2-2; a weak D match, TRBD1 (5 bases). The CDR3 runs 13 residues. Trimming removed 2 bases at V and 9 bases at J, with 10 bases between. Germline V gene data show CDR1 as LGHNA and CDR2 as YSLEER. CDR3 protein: CASSQSQGRELFF. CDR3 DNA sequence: TGCGCCAGCAGCCAATCGCAGGGCCGGGAGCTGTTTTTT.

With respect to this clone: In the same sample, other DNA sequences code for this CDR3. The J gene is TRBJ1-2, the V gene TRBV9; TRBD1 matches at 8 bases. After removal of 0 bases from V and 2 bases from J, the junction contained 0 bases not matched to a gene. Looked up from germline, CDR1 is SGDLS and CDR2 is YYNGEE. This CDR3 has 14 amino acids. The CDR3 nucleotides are TGTGCCAGCAGCGTAGGGACAGGGAACTATGGCTACACCTTC. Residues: CASSVGTGNYGYTF. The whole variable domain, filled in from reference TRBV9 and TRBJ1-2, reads DSGVTQTPKHLITATGQRVTLRCSPRSGDLSVYWYQQSLDQGLQFLIQYYNGEERAKGNILERFSAQQFPDLHSELNLSSLELGDSALYFCASSVGTGNYGYTFGSGTRLTVV.

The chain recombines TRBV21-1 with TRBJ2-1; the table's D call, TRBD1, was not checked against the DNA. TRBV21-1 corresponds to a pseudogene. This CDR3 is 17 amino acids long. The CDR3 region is CASSKLPTGGPYNEQFF. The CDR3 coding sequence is TGTGCCAGCAGCAAACTACCGACAGGGGGCCCCTACAATGAGCAGTTCTTC.

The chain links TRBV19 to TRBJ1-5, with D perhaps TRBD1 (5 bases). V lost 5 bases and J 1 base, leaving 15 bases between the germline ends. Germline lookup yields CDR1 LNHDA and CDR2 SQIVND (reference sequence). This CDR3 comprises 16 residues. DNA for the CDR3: TGTGCCAGTAGTCTGGAGGGGCGAGGGAGCAATCAGCCCCAGCATTTT. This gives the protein CASSLEGRGSNQPQHF.